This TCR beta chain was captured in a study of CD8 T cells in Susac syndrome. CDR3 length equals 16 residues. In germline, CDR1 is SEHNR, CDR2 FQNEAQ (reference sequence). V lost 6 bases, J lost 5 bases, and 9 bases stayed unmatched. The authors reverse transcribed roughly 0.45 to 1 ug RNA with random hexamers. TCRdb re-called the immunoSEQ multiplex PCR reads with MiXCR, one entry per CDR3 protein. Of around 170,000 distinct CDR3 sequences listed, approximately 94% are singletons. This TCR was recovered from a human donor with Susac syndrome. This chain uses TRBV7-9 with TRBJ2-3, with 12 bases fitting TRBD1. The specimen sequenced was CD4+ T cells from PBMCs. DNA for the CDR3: TGTGCCAGCAGGCAGCCGGGACAGGGGGCCGGAGATACGCAGTATTTT. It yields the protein CASRQPGQGAGDTQYF.